This T cell receptor (beta chain) was documented in a study of shared clonotypes between healthy human individuals. Study findings and constraints: Researchers found naive subsets generally carried larger estimated richness than memory subsets. Sequencing depth was predicted to influence how clonotypes are shared among donors.

This clone appeared many times. The antigen remains undetermined. Assay: immunoSEQ multiplex PCR; the TCRdb copy retains only in-frame clones and omits some. The sample shows 1 million to 1.2 million clones, roughly 77% of them seen only once. CDR1 and CDR2 from the germline V gene are LNHDA and SQIVND (reference sequence). The V end lost 6 bases, the J end lost 4 bases, and 9 bases lay between the germline ends. This CDR3 has 13 residues. This receptor was taken from a man in his late teens or twenties in good health. Some clones in this sample may be carry-over from other donors' samples. The gene calls are TRBV19 and TRBJ2-2; D call uncertain. The source material was memory CD4+ T cells from PBMCs. Specified subset: CD45RA-negative fraction. DNA for the CDR3: TGTGCCAGTAGCCCATTATTCACCGGGGAGCTGTTTTTT. Protein product: CASSPLFTGELFF.